This TCR beta chain was recovered during a study of Ad26.COV2.S vaccination and SARS-CoV-2 variants. Looking at the study overall: Donor was assigned to the Ad26.COV2.S arm of trial COV1001. General study findings and limits: For non-spike TCRs, breadth in vaccine recipients resembled that in placebo recipients.

V lost 2 bases and J lost 0; bases outside the gene matches: 5. The V gene's germline CDR1 is MNHNS and CDR2 SASEGT. This CDR3 region has 16 residues. Treatment in this sample: 15 to 20 received Ad26.COV2.S at low or high dose, single or two shots; a few received placebo; per-sample allocation not given. Sampling occurred on day 63 after the first vaccine or placebo injection. To note about this clone: Antigen: not known.

Libraries were prepared by immunoSEQ multiplex PCR; TCRdb keeps only in-frame clonotypes and omits some of them. The sample includes hundreds of thousands of clones, 80% to 90% seen only once; the top ten take around 3.5%. Specimen: peripheral blood, collected in a trial of Ad26.COV2.S vaccine versus placebo. This sequence joins TRBV6-1 and TRBJ2-7, with 9 bases identical to TRBD2. The sequence was collected from a person aged 18-65 years who received the Ad26.COV2.S COVID-19 vaccine or a placebo. The DNA of the CDR3 is TGTGCCAGCAGTGAAAGAAGCGGGAGGCCCTCCTACGAGCAGTACTTC. Amino acids: CASSERSGRPSYEQYF.